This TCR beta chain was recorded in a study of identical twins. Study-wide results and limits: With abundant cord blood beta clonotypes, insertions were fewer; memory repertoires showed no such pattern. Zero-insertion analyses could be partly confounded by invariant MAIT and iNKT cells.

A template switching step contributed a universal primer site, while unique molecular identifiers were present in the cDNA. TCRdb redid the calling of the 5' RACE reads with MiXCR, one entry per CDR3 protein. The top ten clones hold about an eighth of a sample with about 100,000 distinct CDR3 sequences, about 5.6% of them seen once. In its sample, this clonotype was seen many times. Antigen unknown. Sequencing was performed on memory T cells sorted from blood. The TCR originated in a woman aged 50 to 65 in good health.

In DNA, the CDR3 is TGTGCCAGCAGTTACTCGTGGCAGATAAATGAAAAACTGTTTTTT. Its translation is CASSYSWQINEKLFF. The chain couples TRBV6-6 to TRBJ1-4; D call uncertain. Germline V gene data show CDR1 as MNHNY and CDR2 as SVGAGI (reference sequence). This CDR3 region has 15 residues. Trimming pared 0 bases from V and 5 bases from J, leaving 10 bases between.